This T cell receptor (beta chain) was captured by sequencing in a study of CD8+CD57+ T cells in acquired aplastic anemia. Turning to this clonotype: The final CDR3 position lacks the conserved phenylalanine or tryptophan, pointing to a likely read error. The DNA is left out, because the CDR3 cannot be placed on it with certainty; the CDR3 is given as TCRdb lists it.

The CDR3 numbers 11 amino acids, ends counted. CDR1 and CDR2 (germline): SNHLY, FYNNEI. Genomic DNA, the template, was used for profiling of the TCR beta VDJ and CDR3. MiXCR, applied by TCRdb to the reads, yields one record per CDR3 protein. The sample includes about 400,000 distinct CDR3 sequences, just under 70% of them seen just once. The specimen was sorted CD4+, CD8+, or CD8+CD57+ T cells (not recorded which) from PBMCs. The receptor was isolated from a human donor in good health, serving as a control. The chain joins TRBV2 to TRBJ2-1. The CDR3: CASTVLGEQCL.